What follows is one TCR beta chain and its context. It has no known antigen specificity. No base quality information exists; no much larger clone differs at one position. This record belongs to a study of response to subunit inactivated influenza vaccine (dated by TCRdb to about 2018). The study in broad terms: Deep quantitative profiling of the T cell receptor repertoire was used in the study to follow responses to a trivalent subunit inactivated influenza vaccine. The paper's findings and limits, for the study overall: According to the authors, only a limited number of new T cells may be recruited by each seasonal influenza vaccination.

The library was generated by RT-PCR. Sequencing used an Illumina HiSeq 2500. In TCRdb, the public reads were trimmed at Q25 with fastp and aligned with MiXCR, with productive beta chains retained. Merged by CDR3 protein, the rows form single entries marked with the most common genes and DNA. The sample contains 150,000 to 200,000 distinct CDR3 sequences, about 12% of them found a single time. The leading ten clones occupy 25% to 35% of the sample. Based on the germline V gene, the CDR1 and CDR2 sequences are MNHEY and SVGAGI. V ends up 0 bases short and J 3 bases short, with an unmatched junction base count of 8. The CDR3 has 16 amino acids, counting the end cysteine and phenylalanine. This entry keeps only the CDR3 DNA: 48 bases, framed from base 1. The same sample was also used in a study of T cells expressing NK-cell markers. The second paper states: 5'RACE template switching, by which a universal primer site and unique molecular identifiers were added, was used to make TCR beta cDNA libraries. In sorted CD3+CD56+NKG2C+, CD3+CD56+NKG2C- and CD3+CD56-NKG2C+ T-cell subsets from about eight donors, TCR beta-chain repertoires were profiled. Among the eight sequenced donors, seven were HCMV-seropositive and one was HCMV-seronegative. To restrict sorting to alphabetaTCR-expressing T cells, an anti-gammadeltaTCR antibody was added in several experiments. For roughly 6 donors, the dominant CD3+CD56+NKG2C+ clonotypes were among the top 10 CD8+ clonotypes and accounted for about 1.0-7.5% of CD8+ T cells. Those dominant clonotypes were again the most abundant among CD3+CD56-NKG2C+ cells in a few donors, at roughly 28.3-65%. Whether the expanded NKG2C-expressing T cell clones were specific for HCMV antigens was left unclear. The study sequenced eight donors, all healthy volunteers chosen at random: three men and five women. HCMV serostatus was determined by detecting HCMV-specific IgG in serum with a commercial ELISA kit. Peripheral blood mononuclear cells were isolated from blood by Ficoll density gradient centrifugation. Magnetic immunoseparation with Miltenyi isolation kits was used to isolate CD4+ and CD8+ T cells from PBMC. Synthesis of cDNA was primed from the TCR beta constant segment and was followed by two consecutive PCR amplification steps. Sequencing of the libraries produced 2 x 150 bp reads on Illumina HiSeq 2000/2500, MiSeq or NextSeq. MIGEC was used to demultiplex reads and group the reads by UMI, and MiTCR was used to assemble and quantify clonotypes. To remove erroneous sequences, TCR cDNA sequences were retained only when supported by two or more reads. The tcR package was used for downstream repertoire analysis, with clonotypes matched between fractions based on CDR3 nucleotide sequence plus V segment. VDJmatch was used to annotate antigen specificity against VDJdb, with one amino acid substitution in CDR3 permitted.

This sequence originates from a man aged 50 to 59 who received an inactivated influenza vaccine. Donor details come from another sample of the same person, matched by shared clones. The material sequenced was CD8+ T cells sorted from PBMCs, taken 12 days after vaccination. The V and J segments used are TRBV6-5 and TRBJ2-7, with TRBD2 matching 7 junction bases. The DNA sequence is TGTGCCAGCAGTTACTCCTGGACGGGAGGAGACTACGAGCAGTACTTC. This translates into CASSYSWTGGDYEQYF.